The present entry profiles one TCR beta chain with its context. How the authors handled the data: From reference gene primer amplification, estimates of nucleated cell counts were derived. Produced via immunoSEQ multiplex PCR; TCRdb's table is partial and in-frame only. The V and J calls and clone size come from that table; D and trimming were worked out from the DNA. The data contain about 170,000 clones, roughly 88% of them seen just once; the ten biggest clones take up about 4.9%. The data are from a study of blood T cell repertoires in COVID-19. Study-level background: Italy, Spain and the United States were the sources of the convalescent and acute COVID-19 samples. Sources were T cells, B-cell-depleted T cells, or PBMCs; the material itself was cDNA or gDNA.

The CDR3 extends over 15 amino acids. The germline CDR1 and CDR2 sequences are MDHEN and SYDVKM. The junction had 10 bases not matched to a gene; V was cut back by 8 bases and J by 3 bases. The sample comprised peripheral blood. This receptor was obtained from a man aged 18 to 30 with COVID-19, enrolled during active disease. This chain uses TRBV28 with TRBJ1-5; TRBD1 matches 7 bases. The CDR3 sequence is CASGRRDSSNQPQHF. Here the CDR3 DNA reads TGTGCCAGCGGACGCCGGGACAGCTCCAATCAGCCCCAGCATTTT.